This T cell receptor beta chain appears in the sequencing data of a study of cytomegalovirus exposure and HLA in healthy donors. The PCR used 60 Vbeta and 13 Jbeta primers. Sequenced by immunoSEQ multiplex PCR; TCRdb stores in-frame clones only, minus some. The table lists over 100,000 clones, just under 70% of them singletons. The donors gave bone marrow, and they were healthy. On this clone itself: Antigen specificity is unknown.

General study points: 164 TCR beta chains were listed as cytomegalovirus-associated. Across all donors, roughly uniform sequencing depth was an assumption of the presence/absence analyses. Sequencing likely caused a cluster of highly shared sequence variants.

Material for sequencing was PBMCs. The clonotype comes from a woman between 70 and 85 years old in good health and CMV-seropositive.

The CDR3 protein is CASSAVSYNSPLHF. The CDR3 DNA follows: TGTGCCAGCAGTGCTGTCTCCTATAATTCACCCCTCCACTTT. The chain recombines TRBV6-1 with TRBJ1-6; no clear D gene. This CDR3 has 14 residues. Germline-derived CDR1 and CDR2 are MNHNS and SASEGT. Trimming removed 4 bases from V and 0 bases from J, with 4 bases in between.